This T cell receptor (beta chain) emerged from a study of CD4 T cells in relation to SARS-CoV-2 and coronaviruses. With respect to this clone: Its antigen remains unknown.

CD4+ T cells from unexposed donors were obtained before the COVID-19 pandemic (2011-2018). CD4+ T cells were isolated from the cells after 10 days of culture. Cultures held under 2.5 million PBMCs per well with roughly 10 IU/ml IL-2. Method: immunoSEQ multiplex PCR; TCRdb's copy keeps in-frame clones and lacks some. The sample has around 25,000 clones; 76% are singletons. The length of the CDR3 is 13 residues. The V gene lost 5 bases and the J gene lost 5 bases, with 12 bases spanning the gap. Germline V gives CDR1 LNHDA, CDR2 SQIVND (reference sequence). The chain couples TRBV19 to TRBJ2-5; D unclear. The sequence was collected from a human donor in good health. Sample: CD4+ T cells from PBMCs, cultured in vitro. CDR3 coding DNA: TGTGCCAGTAGTTCCGGGTTGGGTGAGACCCAGTACTTC. This gives the protein CASSSGLGETQYF.